Following are 21 T cell receptor beta chains from one sample sequenced in a study of cytomegalovirus exposure and HLA in healthy donors. Primers: 60 Vbeta forward and 13 Jbeta reverse. The data were produced by immunoSEQ multiplex PCR, yet TCRdb's version contains in-frame clones alone and is incomplete. Its table lists 150,000 or so clones. Sequenced: PBMCs. The receptor set was obtained from a woman in her forties or fifties in good health and CMV-seronegative.

V gene TRBV5-1 combines with J gene TRBJ2-2; 8 nucleotides line up with TRBD1. The CDR3 has 15 amino acids. J lost 3 bases, V lost 4 bases, and 5 bases had no gene match. CDR1 and CDR2 from the germline V gene are SGHRS and YFSETQ. The CDR3 DNA is TGCGCCAGCAGCCAAGGACAGGGCCACACCGGGGAGCTGTTTTTT. This encodes CASSQGQGHTGELFF.

The chain combines TRBV2 with TRBJ2-7, with 9 bases identical to TRBD1. From germline, CDR1 is SNHLY and CDR2 FYNNEI. This CDR3 is 17 amino acids long. J lost 5 bases, V lost 7 bases, and 18 bases had no gene match. CDR3 sequence: CASKRDRAALGGNEQYF. CDR3 nucleotide sequence: TGTGCCAGCAAGAGGGACAGGGCTGCGCTAGGAGGGAACGAGCAGTACTTC.

The chain links TRBV7-2 to TRBJ1-5; no reliable D call. Germline V CDR1 and CDR2: SGHTA, FQGNSA. The CDR3 has 14 amino acids. The V end lost 2 bases, the J end lost 6 bases, and 11 bases lay between the germline ends. The CDR3 DNA sequence: TGTGCCAGCAGCTTACGTGCCACGGGTCAGCCCCAGCATTTT. Translating it yields CASSLRATGQPQHF.

The chain joins TRBV19 to TRBJ1-1, with D possibly TRBD1 on 5 matching bases. CDR3 length: 13 residues. Germline V gene sequence: CDR1 LNHDA, CDR2 SQIVND (reference sequence). With 7 bases removed from V and 4 bases from J, the gap between germline ends came to 13 bases. CDR3 residues: CASIYAGGTEAFF. The CDR3 region has the DNA TGTGCCAGTATATACGCGGGGGGCACTGAAGCTTTCTTT.

This chain links TRBV19 with TRBJ1-2; D is unclear. Germline V lookup: CDR1 LNHDA, CDR2 SQIVND (reference sequence). V was pared by 2 bases and J by 4 bases, with 11 bases between. The CDR3 runs 14 residues. CDR3 in DNA: TGTGCCAGTAGTATAAGTCTTGGGCTCTATGGCTACACCTTC. Its translation: CASSISLGLYGYTF.

V usage is TRBV28 and J usage is TRBJ2-7; 9 bases map to TRBD1. CDR3 size: 13 residues. Germline values: CDR1 MDHEN, CDR2 SYDVKM. Germline trimming cut 6 bases from V and 5 bases from J; bases unmatched to any gene: 5. CDR3 DNA: TGTGCCAGCAGGAGGGGACAGGGTAACGAGCAGTACTTC. Translated, it gives CASRRGQGNEQYF.

Of note for this clone: At the DNA level, this CDR3 is encoded by other sequences in the same sample as well. This chain uses TRBV15 with TRBJ2-7; D gene unclear. Germline loops: CDR1 LNHNV, CDR2 YYDKDF (reference sequence). The V end was cut by 1 base, the J end by 1 base, with 5 bases between. CDR3 size: 13 residues. The CDR3 bases are TGTGCCACCAGCAGAGCCTCGTCCTACGAGCAGTACTTC. Its translation: CATSRASSYEQYF. Based on the CDR3 plus reference TRBV15 and TRBJ2-7, the full variable domain is DAMVIQNPRYQVTQFGKPVTLSCSQTLNHNVMYWYQQKSSQAPKLLFHYYDKDFNNEADTPDNFQSRRPNTSFCFLDIRSPGLGDTAMYLCATSRASSYEQYFGPGTRLTVT.

V usage is TRBV2 and J usage is TRBJ1-5; no reliable D call. The CDR3 consists of 14 residues. V dropped 1 base and J dropped 5 bases, with 9 bases sitting between them. CDR1 and CDR2 from the germline V gene are SNHLY and FYNNEI. The CDR3 region has the DNA TGTGCCAGCAGTGAAGGGTCAGAAGATCAGCCCCAGCATTTT. This codes for CASSEGSEDQPQHF.

V gene TRBV28 combines with J gene TRBJ1-1; D is uncertain. Germline V gene lookup returns CDR1 MDHEN and CDR2 SYDVKM. V lost 2 bases, J lost 0 bases, and 13 bases lay in between. The CDR3 sequence is 16 residues long. Written as DNA, the CDR3 is TGTGCCAGCAGTTTAATAGCGAACGCGATGAACACTGAAGCTTTCTTT. Translation gives CASSLIANAMNTEAFF.

This rearrangement joins TRBV21-1 to TRBJ1-2; the D call of TRBD1 is as the table states it, not checked on the DNA. TRBV21-1 is marked as a pseudogene. This CDR3 comprises 17 residues. The CDR3 protein is CASSKFTAQGAEYGYTF. CDR3 bases: TGTGCCAGCAGCAAATTCACCGCCCAGGGGGCCGAGTATGGCTACACCTTC.

The V gene is TRBV20-1, the J gene TRBJ2-5; D unclear. The DNA end is a closer match to TRBJ2-7, so the J assignment may be wrong. The CDR3 length is 11 residues. Germline V gene sequence: CDR1 DFQATT, CDR2 SNEGSKA (reference sequence). CDR3 loop: CSARAAYEQYF. The DNA of the CDR3 is TGCAGTGCTAGAGCCGCCTACGAGCAGTACTTC.

The rearrangement uses TRBV6-5 and TRBJ2-2; 11 bases line up with TRBD2. The junction had 5 bases not matched to a gene; V was cut back by 10 bases and J by 7 bases. CDR3 length: 13 amino acids. Per the germline V gene, CDR1 is MNHEY and CDR2 is SVGAGI. The CDR3 region is CAISTSGIGELFF. CDR3 in DNA: TGTGCCATCTCGACTAGCGGGATCGGGGAGCTGTTTTTT.

The rearrangement joins TRBV19 to TRBJ1-1; D remains unclear. Germline CDR1 and CDR2: LNHDA and SQIVND (reference sequence). The CDR3 sequence is 13 residues long. V shed 7 bases and J shed 0 bases, with 9 bases lying between them. This CDR3 is CASNEGLNTEAFF. The CDR3 DNA reads as TGTGCCAGTAATGAGGGATTGAACACTGAAGCTTTCTTT.

The chain is built from TRBV6-1 and TRBJ1-5, with D unresolved. V was trimmed by 5 bases and J by 8 bases, leaving 19 bases between them. CDR1 is MNHNS and CDR2 is SASEGT in the germline V gene. This CDR3 contains 15 residues. In nucleotides, the CDR3 is TGTGCCAGCAGTCCCGGGAGAACTCTCCTGGAGCCCCAGCATTTT. As protein: CASSPGRTLLEPQHF.

The V gene is TRBV12-5, the J gene TRBJ2-7; 11 positions agree with TRBD1. CDR1 LGHNT and CDR2 FRNRAP come from the germline V gene. This CDR3 comprises 14 residues. J was trimmed by 3 bases and V by 6 bases; bases with no gene match: 4. CDR3 DNA: TGTGCTAGTGGAACGGGACAGGGGGTCTACGAGCAGTACTTC. Amino acids: CASGTGQGVYEQYF.

The rearrangement uses TRBV19 and TRBJ1-5; D gene unclear. Trimming removed 1 base at V and 7 bases at J, with 11 bases between. The germline CDR1 and CDR2 sequences are LNHDA and SQIVND (reference sequence). The CDR3 sequence is 14 residues long. The CDR3 DNA follows: TGTGCCAGTAGTATAGGGGGAGGGAGACAGCCCCAGCATTTT. Translation gives CASSIGGGRQPQHF.

V and J are TRBV7-8 and TRBJ2-3; 10 bases match TRBD2. This CDR3 region has 16 residues. Germline V gives CDR1 SGHVS, CDR2 FQNEAQ. V shed 5 bases, J shed 6 bases, and the junction held 11 bases outside the gene matches. The CDR3, as DNA: TGTGCCAGCAGCGAGCATAGGGCTAGCGGGAGTGATACGCAGTATTTT. This encodes CASSEHRASGSDTQYF.

V is TRBV18 and J is TRBJ1-1; 8 bases align to TRBD1. This CDR3 spans 14 amino acids. Germline V gives CDR1 KGHSH, CDR2 LQKENI. Trimming cost V 3 bases and J 4 bases; bases outside gene matches: 4. The CDR3 bases are TGTGCCAGCTCACCGGACAGGGCGGCCACTGAAGCTTTCTTT. This encodes CASSPDRAATEAFF.

This chain connects TRBV7-2 to TRBJ1-5; D perhaps matches TRBD1 (6 bases). CDR1 and CDR2 from the germline V gene are SGHTA and FQGNSA. This CDR3 has 15 residues. Trimming took off 6 bases at V and 4 bases at J, with 16 bases between the two ends. This chain's CDR3 is CASSPGRTDNQPQHF. CDR3 DNA sequence: TGTGCCAGCAGTCCCGGTAGGACAGATAATCAGCCCCAGCATTTT. Supplemented by reference TRBV7-2 and TRBJ1-5, the full variable domain reads GAGVSQSPSNKVTEKGKDVELRCDPISGHTALYWYRQSLGQGLEFLIYFQGNSAPDKSGLPSDRFSAERTGGSVSTLTIQRTQQEDSAVYLCASSPGRTDNQPQHFGDGTRLSIL.

This sequence joins TRBV6-5 and TRBJ1-1; D uncertain. The V end was cut by 2 bases, the J end by 6 bases, with 7 bases between. Germline V lookup: CDR1 MNHEY, CDR2 SVGAGI. The CDR3 extends over 12 amino acids. DNA for the CDR3: TGTGCCAGCAGTTACAGGAGGGCTGAAGCTTTCTTT. Its protein is CASSYRRAEAFF.

The chain joins TRBV5-1 to TRBJ2-3; D unclear. The CDR3 contains 15 residues. Germline V gene data show CDR1 as SGHRS and CDR2 as YFSETQ. V was clipped by 0 bases and J by 5 bases, with 13 bases between them. This CDR3 reads CASSLEAGQRDTQYF. In DNA, the CDR3 is TGCGCCAGCAGCTTGGAGGCAGGCCAAAGAGATACGCAGTATTTT. The entire variable domain, with the rest obtained from reference TRBV5-1 and TRBJ2-3, is as follows: KAGVTQTPRYLIKTRGQQVTLSCSPISGHRSVSWYQQTPGQGLQFLFEYFSETQRNKGNFPGRFSGRQFSNSRSEMNVSTLELGDSALYLCASSLEAGQRDTQYFGPGTRLTVL.